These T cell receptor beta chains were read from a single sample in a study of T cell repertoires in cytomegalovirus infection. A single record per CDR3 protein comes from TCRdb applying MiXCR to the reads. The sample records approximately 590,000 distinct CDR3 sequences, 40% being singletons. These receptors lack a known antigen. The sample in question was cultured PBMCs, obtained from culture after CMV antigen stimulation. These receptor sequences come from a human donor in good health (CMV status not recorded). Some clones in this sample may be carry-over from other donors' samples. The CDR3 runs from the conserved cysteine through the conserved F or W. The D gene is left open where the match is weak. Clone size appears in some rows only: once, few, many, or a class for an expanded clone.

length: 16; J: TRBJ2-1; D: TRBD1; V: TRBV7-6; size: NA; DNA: TGTGCCAGCAGCCGGGGCTGGGACAGAACCTACAATGAGCAGTTCTTC; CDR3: CASSRGWDRTYNEQFF
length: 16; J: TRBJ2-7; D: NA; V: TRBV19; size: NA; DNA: TGTGCCAGTAGTATGGGGGCGGGCACGGGCTCCTACGAGCAGTACTTC; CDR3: CASSMGAGTGSYEQYF
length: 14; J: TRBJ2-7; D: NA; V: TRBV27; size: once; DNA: TGTGCCAGCAGTCTGGGGACCCGAGGTGACGAGCAGTACTTC; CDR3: CASSLGTRGDEQYF
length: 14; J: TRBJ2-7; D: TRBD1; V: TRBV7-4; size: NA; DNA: TGTGCCAGCAGCTTAGGGGACAGGTTTTACGAGCAGTACTTC; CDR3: CASSLGDRFYEQYF
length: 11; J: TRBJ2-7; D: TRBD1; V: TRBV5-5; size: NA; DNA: TGTGCCAGTACAGGGGGCGCTTCGCAGTACTTC; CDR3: CASTGGASQYF
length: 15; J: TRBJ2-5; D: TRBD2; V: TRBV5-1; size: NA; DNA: TGCGCCAGCAGCTTGGCCGGGACTAGCGAAGAGACCCAGTACTTC; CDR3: CASSLAGTSEETQYF
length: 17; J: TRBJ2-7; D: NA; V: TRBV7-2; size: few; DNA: TGTGCCAGCAGCTCCCTGGGAAGCGGCCCCCACCTAGGCGAGCAGTACTTC; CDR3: CASSSLGSGPHLGEQYF
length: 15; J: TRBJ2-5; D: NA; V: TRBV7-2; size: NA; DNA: TGTGCCAGCAGCGCCCAACAAGTAGGCGGGGAGACCCAGTACTTC; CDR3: CASSAQQVGGETQYF
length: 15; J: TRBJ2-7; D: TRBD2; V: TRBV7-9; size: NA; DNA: TGTGCCAGCAGCTTAGGCGGGGGGTGGATCTACGAGCAGTACTTC; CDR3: CASSLGGGWIYEQYF
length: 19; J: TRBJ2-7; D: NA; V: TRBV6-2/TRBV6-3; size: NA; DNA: TGTGCCAGCAGACAATTACTCCCTCACGGGTGGGTATCGACCTACGAGCAGTACTTC; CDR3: CASRQLLPHGWVSTYEQYF
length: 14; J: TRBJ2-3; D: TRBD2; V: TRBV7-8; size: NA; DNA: TGTGCCAGCACCGGGACTATGGTCACAGATACGCAGTATTTT; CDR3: CASTGTMVTDTQYF
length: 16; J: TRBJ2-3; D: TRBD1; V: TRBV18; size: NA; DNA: TGTGCCAGCTCAGTCTCAGGGGGCCCAGCCACAGATACGCAGTATTTT; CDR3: CASSVSGGPATDTQYF
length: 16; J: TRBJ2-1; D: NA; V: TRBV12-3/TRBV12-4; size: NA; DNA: TGTGCCAGCAGTTTAGCGAGGCTAGTATCGTTCCATGAGCAGTTCTTC; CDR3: CASSLARLVSFHEQFF
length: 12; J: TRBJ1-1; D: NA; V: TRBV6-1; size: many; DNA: TGTGCCAGCAGTAGAATGAACACTGAAGCTTTCTTT; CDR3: CASSRMNTEAFF
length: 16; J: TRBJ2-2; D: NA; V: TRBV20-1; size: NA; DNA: TGCAGTGCTAGAAGGACCGACCCCATGTTGACCGGGGAGCTGTTTTTT; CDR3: CSARRTDPMLTGELFF
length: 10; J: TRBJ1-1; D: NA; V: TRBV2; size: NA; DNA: TGTGCCAGCAGTGAAGAGGATGCTTTCTTT; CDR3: CASSEEDAFF
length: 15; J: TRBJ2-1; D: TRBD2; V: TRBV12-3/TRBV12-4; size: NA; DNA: TGTGCCAGCAGGGGGACTAGCGGGAAAGGGAATGAGCAGTTCTTC; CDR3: CASRGTSGKGNEQFF
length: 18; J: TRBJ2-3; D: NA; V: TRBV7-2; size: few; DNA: TGTGCCAGCAGTTTCACCCAGTCCAGCGGGCCTAGCACAGATACGCAGTATTTT; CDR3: CASSFTQSSGPSTDTQYF
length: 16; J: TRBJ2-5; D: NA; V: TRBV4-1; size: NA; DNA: TGCGCCAGCAGCCAAGCGGGAGGGGGCAGGGGTGAGACCCAGTACTTC; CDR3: CASSQAGGGRGETQYF
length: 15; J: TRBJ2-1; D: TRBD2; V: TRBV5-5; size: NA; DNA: TGTGCCAGCAGCTCCGCCGGGACTAGCGTTGATGAGCAGTTCTTC; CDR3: CASSSAGTSVDEQFF
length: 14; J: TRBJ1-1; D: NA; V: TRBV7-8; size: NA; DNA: TGTGCCAGCAGCTTAGCGCATGGGAACACTGAAGCTTTCTTT; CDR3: CASSLAHGNTEAFF
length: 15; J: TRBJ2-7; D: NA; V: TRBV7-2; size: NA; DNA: TGTGCCAGCAGCTTAGCGGGGGCAACTCCCTACGAGCAGTACTTC; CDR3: CASSLAGATPYEQYF
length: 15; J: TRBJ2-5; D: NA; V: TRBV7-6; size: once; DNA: TGTGCCAGCAGTCCGAACCGCGTATCACAAGAGACCCAGTACTTC; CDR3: CASSPNRVSQETQYF
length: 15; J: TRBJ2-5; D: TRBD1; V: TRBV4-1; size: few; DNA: TGCGCCAGCAGCCAAGTCAGGGGGCCTTACGAGACCCAGTACTTC; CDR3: CASSQVRGPYETQYF
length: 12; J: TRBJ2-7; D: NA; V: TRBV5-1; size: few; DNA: TGCGCCAGCGTCAGTCCCGGGTACGAGCAGTACTTC; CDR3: CASVSPGYEQYF
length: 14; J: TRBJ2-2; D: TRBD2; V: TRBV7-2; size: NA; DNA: TGTGCCAGCAGCCGGACTAGCAACACCGGGGAGCTGTTTTTT; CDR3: CASSRTSNTGELFF
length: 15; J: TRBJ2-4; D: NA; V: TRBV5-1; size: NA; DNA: TGCGCCAGCAGCTGGTCGATATTCAAGGAGGGCATTCAGTACTTC; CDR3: CASSWSIFKEGIQYF
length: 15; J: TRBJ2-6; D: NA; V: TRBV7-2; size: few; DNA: TGTGCCAGCAGCGCAACCTACTCTGGGGCCAACGTCCTGACTTTC; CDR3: CASSATYSGANVLTF
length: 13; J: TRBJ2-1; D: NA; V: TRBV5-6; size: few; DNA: TGTGCCAGCAGCTTGGCCGAATTGGCTGAGCAGTTCTTC; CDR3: CASSLAELAEQFF
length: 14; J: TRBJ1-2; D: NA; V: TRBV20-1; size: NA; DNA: TGCAGTGCTAGATTCGCCGGGGTCGAGAGTGGCTACACCTTC; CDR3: CSARFAGVESGYTF
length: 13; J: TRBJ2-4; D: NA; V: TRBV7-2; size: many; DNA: TGTGCCAGCAGCTTAGGGCAGGGGAACATTCAGTACTTC; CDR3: CASSLGQGNIQYF
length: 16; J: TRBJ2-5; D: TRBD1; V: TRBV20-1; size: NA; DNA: TGCAGTGCTAGAGATCAAGGGGACAGGGGAGGAGAGACCCAGTACTTC; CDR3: CSARDQGDRGGETQYF
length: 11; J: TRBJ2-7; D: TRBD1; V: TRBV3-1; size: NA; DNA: TGTGCCAGCAGCCAAGGACAGGGGCCGTACTTC; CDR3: CASSQGQGPYF
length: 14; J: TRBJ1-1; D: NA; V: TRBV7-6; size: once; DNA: TGTGCCAGCAGCTTTGCCCCCTCCAGCACTGAAGCTTTCTTT; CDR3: CASSFAPSSTEAFF
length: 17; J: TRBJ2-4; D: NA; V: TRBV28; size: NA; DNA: TGTGCCAGCAGTACGGACAGTGTATCAAAGTTCTTAAACATTCAGTACTTC; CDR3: CASSTDSVSKFLNIQYF
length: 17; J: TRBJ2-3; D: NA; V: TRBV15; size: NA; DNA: TGTGCCACCAGCAGAGATCAACGGGGCCTTAGCACAGATACGCAGTATTTT; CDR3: CATSRDQRGLSTDTQYF
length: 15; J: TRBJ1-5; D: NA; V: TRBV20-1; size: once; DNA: TGCAGTGCTAGCAGGGCCCTAAATTTAAATCAGCCCCAGCATTTT; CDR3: CSASRALNLNQPQHF
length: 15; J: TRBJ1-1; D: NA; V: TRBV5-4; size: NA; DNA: TGTGCCAGCAGCTTGGTTGTGAGCGGAGGCACTGAAGCTTTCTTT; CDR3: CASSLVVSGGTEAFF
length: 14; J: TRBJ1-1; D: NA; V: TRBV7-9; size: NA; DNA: TGTGCCAGCAGCTTAAGCTTCCAGGGAACTGAAGCTTTCTTT; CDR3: CASSLSFQGTEAFF
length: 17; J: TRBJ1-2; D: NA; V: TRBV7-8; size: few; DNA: TGTGCCAGCAGCTTAGTTTGGGCAGGGGCTACACTCTATGGCTACACCTTC; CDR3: CASSLVWAGATLYGYTF
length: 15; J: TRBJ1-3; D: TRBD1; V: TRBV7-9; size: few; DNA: TGTGCCAGCAGCTTAGGGGACAGGGTTGGAAACACCATATATTTT; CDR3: CASSLGDRVGNTIYF
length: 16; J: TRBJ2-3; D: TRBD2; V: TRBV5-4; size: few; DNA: TGTGCCAGCAGCAACGGACTAGCGGGGGTCACAGATACGCAGTATTTT; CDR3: CASSNGLAGVTDTQYF
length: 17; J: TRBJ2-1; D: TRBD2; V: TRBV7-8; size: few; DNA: TGTGCCAGCAGCTTGATGGGACTAGCGGGGCCAAACAATGAGCAGTTCTTC; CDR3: CASSLMGLAGPNNEQFF
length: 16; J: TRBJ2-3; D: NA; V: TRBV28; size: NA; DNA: TGTGCCAGCAGAGGACTCCGGGATCCCCTCACAGATACGCAGTATTTT; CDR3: CASRGLRDPLTDTQYF
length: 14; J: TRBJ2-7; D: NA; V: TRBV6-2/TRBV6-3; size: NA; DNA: TGTGCCAGCAGTTCCTTACTTGTCTCCTACGAGCAGTACTTC; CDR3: CASSSLLVSYEQYF
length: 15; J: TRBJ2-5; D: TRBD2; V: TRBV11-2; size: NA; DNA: TGTGCCAGCAGCCCCACAGGACTAGCGGGAGAGACCCAGTACTTC; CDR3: CASSPTGLAGETQYF
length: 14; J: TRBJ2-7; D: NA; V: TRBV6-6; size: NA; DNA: TGTGCCAGCAGTTACTCGAGCCTGTCTTACGAGCAGTACTTC; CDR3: CASSYSSLSYEQYF
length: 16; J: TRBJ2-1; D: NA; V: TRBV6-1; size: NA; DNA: TGTGCCAGCAGTTACCCGCTCGGGGGCCAAGGTTATGAGCAGTTCTTC; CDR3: CASSYPLGGQGYEQFF
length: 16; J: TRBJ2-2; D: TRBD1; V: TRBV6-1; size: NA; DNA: TGTGCCAGCAGTGACTTTGGACAGGCGAACACCGGGGAGCTGTTTTTT; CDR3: CASSDFGQANTGELFF
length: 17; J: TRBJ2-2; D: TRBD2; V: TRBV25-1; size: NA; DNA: TGTGCCAGCAGTGATACGCGGGGGGCAAAGTACACCGGGGAGCTGTTTTTT; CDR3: CASSDTRGAKYTGELFF
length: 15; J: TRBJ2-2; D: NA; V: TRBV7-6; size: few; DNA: TGTGCCAGCCGCCTGACGGGACGCCCGGCGGGGGAGCTGTTTTTT; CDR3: CASRLTGRPAGELFF
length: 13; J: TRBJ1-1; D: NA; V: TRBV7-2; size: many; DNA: TGTGCCAGCAGCGCCCACATGAACACTGAAGCTTTCTTT; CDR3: CASSAHMNTEAFF
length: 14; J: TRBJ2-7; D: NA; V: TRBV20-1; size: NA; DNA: TGCAGTGCTAGAGCCGGGGGGCCCCACGGGGAGCAGTACTTC; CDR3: CSARAGGPHGEQYF
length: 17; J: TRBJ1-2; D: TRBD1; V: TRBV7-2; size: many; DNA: TGTGCCAGCAGCACTCAGGGGACAGCCCTCTCCAACTATGGCTACACCTTC; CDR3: CASSTQGTALSNYGYTF
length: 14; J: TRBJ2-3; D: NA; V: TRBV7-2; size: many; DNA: TGTGCCAGCAGCTTAGAAGCTAGCACAGATACGCAGTATTTT; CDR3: CASSLEASTDTQYF